Listed here is a single T cell receptor (beta chain). Antigen unknown. 60 Vbeta and 13 Jbeta primers were used in PCR. Using immunoSEQ multiplex PCR, the repertoire was profiled, and TCRdb retains in-frame clones only, with some absent. The repertoire holds 99,000 or so clones, with under 85% as singletons. The data derive from a study of cytomegalovirus exposure and HLA in healthy donors. Study context: Prior work identified around 120 million unique TCR beta sequences in some 200 million T cells.

The study's findings and limits: The Asian-associated ancestry cluster reportedly had fewer N-insertions than the approximately 610-donor mean in a later analysis. Some TCR beta chains (164 of them) were listed as cytomegalovirus-associated. Sequencing depth across donors, presence/absence analyses assumed, was roughly uniform.

Trimming took 1 base from V and 6 from J, leaving 10 bases between them. The germline V gene has CDR1 MNHEY and CDR2 SMNVEV (reference sequence). The CDR3 contains 14 residues. The sequence was obtained from a man aged 25-40 years in good health and CMV-seronegative. The specimen was PBMCs. J is TRBJ1-5 and V is TRBV27, with D unclear. CDR3 residues: CASSLFPLSQPQHF. In nucleotides, the CDR3 is TGTGCCAGCAGTTTATTCCCCCTAAGTCAGCCCCAGCATTTT.